The clone carrying this T cell receptor (beta chain) occurred a few times. As yet, its antigen is unknown. The data stem from a study of T-cell memory formation after mild COVID-19. Study details: TCR clustering was largely donor specific. Study results and limitations: Later expanders leaned CD4+, whereas day 15 to 85 contracting clones were balanced CD4/CD8.

Employing constant-segment primers, 5'RACE generated TCR alpha and TCR beta cDNA libraries bearing sample barcodes and UMIs. TCRdb recomputed calls from the 5' RACE reads with MiXCR, one row per CDR3 protein. The sample has roughly 550,000 distinct CDR3 sequences, roughly 22% seen once. V gave up 7 bases and J gave up 2 bases, with 12 bases separating them. The CDR3 loop spans 14 amino acids. The germline gives CDR1 SGHRS, CDR2 YFSETQ. The specimen sequenced was PBMCs or a T cell subset sorted from them (not recorded which). This chain connects TRBV5-1 to TRBJ2-2; D is unclear. The TCR comes from an adult woman who had mild COVID-19 (a few samples of this study predate the infection). Cell type and time point are not known. In DNA, the CDR3 is TGCGCCAGCGCAGTTGACGGAAACACCGGGGAGCTGTTTTTT. Protein product: CASAVDGNTGELFF.